What follows are 30 T cell receptor beta chains derived from one specimen sequenced in a study of identical twins. TCRdb reprocessed the 5' RACE reads via MiXCR and lists one record per CDR3 protein. This sample has roughly 250,000 distinct CDR3 sequences; over 11% occur once, and the top ten carry approximately 9.3%. Sequenced: memory (CD45RO+) T cells sorted from blood. The source is a woman in her late teens or twenties in good health.

This clonotype has more than one count but fewer than ten. The chain is built from TRBV2 and TRBJ2-7; D not certain. The length of the CDR3 is 13 residues. Germline V gene sequence: CDR1 SNHLY, CDR2 FYNNEI. V was clipped by 8 bases and J by 0 bases, with 11 bases between them. CDR3 amino acids: CASAMMLSYEQYF. CDR3 nucleotide sequence: TGTGCCAGCGCGATGATGCTCTCCTACGAGCAGTACTTC.

The rearrangement joins TRBV6-5 to TRBJ2-1; 10 bases align to TRBD2. The V gene's germline CDR1 is MNHEY and CDR2 SVGAGI. Trimming cost V 0 bases and J 3 bases; bases outside gene matches: 5. The CDR3 loop spans 17 amino acids. CDR3 protein: CASSYSRAGGLYNEQFF. As DNA, the CDR3 is TGTGCCAGCAGTTACTCTCGAGCGGGGGGGCTCTACAATGAGCAGTTCTTC.

The genes are TRBV30 and TRBJ2-3; 9 positions agree with TRBD2. V shed 5 bases, J shed 4 bases, and the junction held 10 bases outside the gene matches. Germline V gene data show CDR1 as GTSNPN and CDR2 as SVGIG (reference sequence). The CDR3 covers 15 residues. CDR3 DNA: TGTGCCTGGGAGGGGCTAGCGGGGCCCTCAGATACGCAGTATTTT. It translates to CAWEGLAGPSDTQYF.

The chain is built from TRBV7-9 and TRBJ1-6; possibly TRBD1 for D (6 bases). The V gene lost 8 bases and the J gene lost 10 bases, with 12 bases spanning the gap. Per the germline V gene, CDR1 is SEHNR and CDR2 is FQNEAQ (reference sequence). CDR3 length: 12 amino acids. The CDR3 sequence: CASALGGSPLHF. The CDR3 DNA is TGTGCCAGCGCCTTAGGGGGGTCACCCCTCCACTTT.

The rearrangement links TRBV5-1 to TRBJ2-1; the match to TRBD2 covers 14 bases. Germline V lookup: CDR1 SGHRS, CDR2 YFSETQ. The CDR3 loop spans 18 amino acids. V was pared by 4 bases and J by 0 bases, with 6 bases of the junction left unmatched. CDR3 in DNA: TGCGCCAGCAGCCCGGGACTAGCGGGGGAACCCTCCTACAATGAGCAGTTCTTC. Protein: CASSPGLAGEPSYNEQFF.

This clonotype occurred a few times. The V call is TRBV14, the J call TRBJ2-5; TRBD1 aligns across 8 bases. The CDR3 runs 16 residues. Germline CDR1 and CDR2: SGHDN and FVKESK. V trimming: 1 base; J trimming: 4 bases; junction bases outside the gene matches: 8. The DNA of the CDR3 is TGTGCCAGCAGCCAAGTAAGAGACAGGGGAAGAGAGACCCAGTACTTC. Encoded protein: CASSQVRDRGRETQYF.

This clonotype was observed a few times. The chain uses TRBV12-5 and TRBJ2-5, with a possible D match to TRBD2 (6 bases). V gave up 5 bases and J gave up 1 base, with 17 bases separating them. CDR3 size: 16 residues. Germline V gene data show CDR1 as LGHNT and CDR2 as FRNRAP. CDR3 DNA: TGTGCTAGTGGTGCCGGCTCAACTAGCCTCCAAGAGACCCAGTACTTC. Its protein product is CASGAGSTSLQETQYF.

The V and J genes are TRBV12-3 or TRBV12-4 and TRBJ1-2; 9 bases line up with TRBD1. Losses at the gene ends were 5 bases for V and 8 bases for J; bases not matched to a gene: 12. The CDR3 loop spans 15 amino acids. CDR3 sequence reads: CASSPWDREGHGYTF. For the CDR3, the DNA is TGTGCCAGCAGTCCCTGGGACAGGGAAGGCCACGGCTACACCTTC.

In its sample, this clonotype was seen a few times. The chain's CDR3 is CASSPLNGESTGELFF. CDR3 DNA sequence: TGTGCCAGCAGCCCCTTAAACGGGGAGAGTACCGGGGAGCTGTTTTTT. This sequence joins TRBV7-6 and TRBJ2-2; possibly TRBD2 for D (5 bases). This CDR3 contains 16 residues. Germline V gene lookup returns CDR1 SGHVS and CDR2 FNYEAQ. The V end lost 5 bases, the J end lost 5 bases, and 18 bases lay between the germline ends.

The chain recombines TRBV5-6 with TRBJ2-3; 12 bases fit TRBD2. Germline CDR1 and CDR2: SGHDT and YYEEEE. J was trimmed by 5 bases and V by 6 bases; bases with no gene match: 19. The CDR3 runs 19 residues. This chain's CDR3 is CASTRRLAGEAALGDTQYF. The CDR3, as DNA: TGTGCCAGCACCAGGAGACTAGCGGGAGAGGCGGCGTTAGGAGATACGCAGTATTTT.

This clonotype was counted between two and nine times. Written as DNA, the CDR3 is TGCGCCAGCAGCACAGGACAGGGAATCTTCTACGAGCAGTACTTC. Translating it yields CASSTGQGIFYEQYF. The V gene is TRBV5-1, the J gene TRBJ2-7; 8 nucleotides line up with TRBD1. The germline CDR1 and CDR2 sequences are SGHRS and YFSETQ. V lost 4 bases, J lost 3 bases, and 9 bases stayed unmatched. The length of the CDR3 is 15 residues.

About this clonotype itself: One end of the junction is discordant with germline, which a read error may explain. The V call is TRBV7-2, the J call TRBJ1-1; D is uncertain. The CDR3 length is 12 residues. The germline CDR1 and CDR2 sequences are SGHTA and FQGNSA. In DNA form, the CDR3 reads TGTGCCAGCAGCCTAGCGATTGGGGTAGCTTTCTTT. Residues: CASSLAIGVAFF.

This clonotype was seen a few times. The chain employs TRBV18 and TRBJ2-2; D is tentatively TRBD1 or TRBD2 (5 bases each). This CDR3 region has 14 residues. Germline CDR1 reads KGHSH; CDR2 reads LQKENI. V was shortened by 8 bases and J by 11 bases, with 21 bases between the two germline ends. The CDR3 region has the DNA TGTGCCAGCGCGTGGGACCCGGCGTCGGGTGAGCTGTTTTTT. Protein sequence: CASAWDPASGELFF.

This chain connects TRBV14 to TRBJ2-1; 8 nucleotides match TRBD2. The CDR3 totals 18 residues. Trimming removed 0 bases from V and 6 bases from J; junction bases left unmatched: 13. Looked up from germline, CDR1 is SGHDN and CDR2 is FVKESK. CDR3 nucleotides: TGTGCCAGCAGCCAAGATGAGCGGGGGCGCCTGCCCTTCAATGAGCAGTTCTTC. It yields the protein CASSQDERGRLPFNEQFF.

The rearrangement joins TRBV28 to TRBJ2-3, with 9 bases identical to TRBD1. Germline CDR1 is MDHEN and CDR2 is SYDVKM. The trim removed 5 bases at V and 6 bases at J, leaving 6 bases unmatched. The CDR3 is 14 residues long. The DNA for the CDR3 is TGTGCCAGCAGTCAGACAGGGGGGGGGGATACGCAGTATTTT. This translates into CASSQTGGGDTQYF.

V and J are TRBV12-3 or TRBV12-4 and TRBJ2-5; 15 positions agree with TRBD2. The J segment lost 5 bases and the V segment lost 6 bases, leaving 4 bases of the junction unmatched. This CDR3 is 15 amino acids long. CDR3 DNA sequence: TGTGCCAGCAGACTGGGGACTAGCGGGAGGGAGACCCAGTACTTC. Translated, it gives CASRLGTSGRETQYF.

V usage is TRBV20-1 and J usage is TRBJ2-7; weak D call: TRBD1 (5 bases). In germline, CDR1 is DFQATT, CDR2 SNEGSKA (reference sequence). This CDR3 is built from 13 residues. V was shortened by 7 bases and J by 7 bases, with 20 bases between the two germline ends. The CDR3 sequence: CSVRRGQGWEQYF. The CDR3 coding sequence is TGCAGTGTAAGGCGAGGTCAGGGCTGGGAGCAGTACTTC.

This clonotype was seen ten or more times. The rearrangement joins TRBV5-1 to TRBJ2-1, with TRBD1 identical over 8 bases. The trim removed 4 bases at V and 4 bases at J, leaving 7 bases unmatched. The germline V gene encodes CDR1 SGHRS and CDR2 YFSETQ. The CDR3 has 15 residues. CDR3 sequence (DNA): TGCGCCAGCAGCCAGGGCTGGACAGGGTACAATGAGCAGTTCTTC. Its translation: CASSQGWTGYNEQFF.

The gene calls are TRBV6-2 or TRBV6-3 and TRBJ2-7, with a weak D call TRBD2 (5 bases). The V end lost 4 bases, the J end lost 2 bases, and 12 bases lay between the germline ends. Germline assignment: CDR1 MNHEY and CDR2 SVGEGT. CDR3 length equals 14 residues. CDR3 sequence: CASSSGFATYEQYF. CDR3 nucleotides: TGTGCCAGCAGTTCGGGATTTGCAACCTACGAGCAGTACTTC.

This clonotype was picked up a small number of times. The rearrangement links TRBV20-1 to TRBJ1-3; no firm D call. This CDR3 is built from 15 residues. Trimming cost V 1 base and J 0 bases, with 10 bases left between them. In germline, CDR1 is DFQATT, CDR2 SNEGSKA (reference sequence). This CDR3 is CSARAQTASGNTIYF. CDR3 bases: TGCAGTGCTAGAGCCCAAACAGCCTCTGGAAACACCATATATTTT.

This clonotype came up a few times. This chain links TRBV4-1 with TRBJ2-2; 7 bases are shared with TRBD1. Germline V CDR1 and CDR2: MGHRA, YSYEKL. The junction had 8 bases not matched to a gene; V was cut back by 5 bases and J by 2 bases. This CDR3 region has 16 residues. The CDR3 DNA reads TGCGCCAGCAGCGCGCACAGGGGAACCAACACCGGGGAGCTGTTTTTT. Translated: CASSAHRGTNTGELFF.

This clonotype has a count of ten or more. This chain uses TRBV5-1 with TRBJ2-2, with D possibly matching TRBD1 (5 bases). The CDR3 has 17 residues. Germline V gene lookup returns CDR1 SGHRS and CDR2 YFSETQ. V lost 0 bases to trimming and J lost 3 bases, with 15 bases between them. The CDR3: CASSLEPGLSYTGELFF. In DNA, the CDR3 is TGCGCCAGCAGCTTGGAACCAGGGTTGTCGTACACCGGGGAGCTGTTTTTT.

The rearrangement uses TRBV7-3 and TRBJ2-1; 7 positions agree with TRBD1. The J segment lost 5 bases and the V segment lost 0 bases, leaving 4 bases of the junction unmatched. The germline CDR1 and CDR2 sequences are SGHTA and FQGTGA. The CDR3 totals 15 residues. The CDR3 region is CASSLTRGTDNEQFF. CDR3 coding DNA: TGTGCCAGCAGCTTAACGAGGGGGACAGACAATGAGCAGTTCTTC.

The chain couples TRBV18 to TRBJ2-7; 9 bases agree with TRBD2. The junction had 10 bases not matched to a gene; V was cut back by 4 bases and J by 6 bases. The CDR3 spans 15 residues. Germline V gene data show CDR1 as KGHSH and CDR2 as LQKENI. This chain's CDR3 is CASSQLSGRRREQYF. The CDR3 coding sequence is TGTGCCAGCTCACAACTTAGCGGGAGAAGGCGCGAGCAGTACTTC.

This chain connects TRBV11-2 to TRBJ2-5, with TRBD1 identical over 9 bases. Losses at the gene ends were 5 bases for V and 5 bases for J; bases not matched to a gene: 9. The CDR3 length is 15 residues. Germline V CDR1 and CDR2: SGHAT, FQNNGV. Here the CDR3 DNA reads TGTGCCAGCAGCCGGGGGACAGGGCCCGGGGAGACCCAGTACTTC. Protein product: CASSRGTGPGETQYF.

Ten or more counts support this clonotype. V and J are TRBV9 and TRBJ1-6, with 8 positions matching TRBD1. V dropped 4 bases and J dropped 14; count of bases not matched to a gene: 8. Germline lookup yields CDR1 SGDLS and CDR2 YYNGEE. There are 13 residues in the CDR3. The CDR3 DNA is TGTGCCAGCAGCCCAGGACAGGGCAGAGCCCTCCACTTT. Its protein product is CASSPGQGRALHF.

This clonotype occurred many times. This chain connects TRBV27 to TRBJ1-5; D might be TRBD1 (5 bases). Germline-derived CDR1 and CDR2 are MNHEY and SMNVEV (reference sequence). The CDR3 extends over 13 amino acids. V was clipped by 8 bases and J by 9 bases, with 17 bases between them. The CDR3 protein is CASQMGPFAPQHF. DNA for the CDR3: TGTGCCAGCCAGATGGGACCCTTCGCGCCCCAGCATTTT.

V and J are TRBV29-1 and TRBJ2-3; D is perhaps TRBD2 (5 bases). The CDR3 runs to 18 residues. Germline V CDR1 and CDR2: SQVTM, ANQGSEA. Trimming took off 3 bases at V and 0 bases at J, with 22 bases between the two ends. In nucleotides, the CDR3 is TGCAGCGTTGATATAAGGGTCGGGGTTTTCGCTAGCACAGATACGCAGTATTTT. Encoded protein: CSVDIRVGVFASTDTQYF.

This clonotype has a count of ten or more. DNA of the CDR3: TGTGCCATCAGTGGCCGGGAGTACGAGCAGTACTTC. Translated: CAISGREYEQYF. The chain links TRBV10-3 to TRBJ2-7; D might be TRBD2 (6 bases). The germline V gene encodes CDR1 ENHRY and CDR2 SYGVKD. Between the trimmed V and J ends, which lost 4 bases and 4 bases, there was a span of 8 bases. CDR3 length: 12 amino acids.

The CDR3 sequence: CSARQGVEVQYF. CDR3 coding DNA: TGCAGTGCTAGACAGGGAGTAGAGGTGCAGTACTTC. This chain links TRBV20-1 with TRBJ2-7; either TRBD1 or TRBD2 may fit D (5 bases each). Germline lookup yields CDR1 DFQATT and CDR2 SNEGSKA (reference sequence). The CDR3 is made up of 12 amino acids. V shed 2 bases and J shed 9 bases, with 14 bases lying between them.